Shown below are 27 T cell receptor beta chains from a single sample sequenced in a study of shared clonotypes between healthy human individuals. TCRdb keeps only in-frame clones here, not all; method: immunoSEQ multiplex PCR. The table has 1.5 million to 1.9 million clones, approximately 98% seen once. Source material: naive CD4+ T cells sorted from blood. Subset of the sample: CD45RA+ positively selected. The receptors originated from a man aged 25 to 45 in good health.

The chain links TRBV11-3 to TRBJ2-3; 7 positions match TRBD1. CDR3 size: 18 residues. In germline, CDR1 is SGHNT, CDR2 YENEEA. Trimming removed 5 bases from V and 1 base from J; junction bases left unmatched: 15. The CDR3 is CASSPGATGTVGTDTQYF. In DNA, the CDR3 is TGTGCCAGCAGCCCAGGGGCTACCGGGACAGTGGGCACAGATACGCAGTATTTT.

The sample holds one count of this clone. The rearrangement links TRBV27 to TRBJ2-1; D not certain. CDR1 and CDR2 (germline): MNHEY, SMNVEV (reference sequence). Trimming removed 3 bases from V and 0 bases from J, with 12 bases in between. This CDR3 has 16 amino acids. CDR3 sequence reads: CASSFLSASSYNEQFF. DNA for the CDR3: TGTGCCAGCAGTTTTTTGTCGGCCAGCTCCTACAATGAGCAGTTCTTC.

As for this clone: Other DNA sequences in this sample translate to the same CDR3. The chain is built from TRBV5-1 and TRBJ2-2; no firm D call. The CDR3 runs to 12 residues. CDR1 and CDR2 (germline): SGHRS, YFSETQ. Trimming stripped 1 base from V and 4 bases from J, with 2 bases between. The CDR3 sequence is CASSLSTGELFF. CDR3 coding DNA: TGCGCCAGCAGCTTGAGCACCGGGGAGCTGTTTTTT.

A single count supports this clone. This chain uses TRBV7-2 with TRBJ2-1, with 7 bases matching TRBD2. The CDR3 length is 14 residues. Germline assignment: CDR1 SGHTA and CDR2 FQGNSA. With 5 bases clipped from V and 2 bases from J, the junction kept 3 bases outside the gene matches. The CDR3 loop reads CASSQGTTYNEQFF. The CDR3 DNA reads as TGTGCCAGCAGCCAAGGGACTACCTACAATGAGCAGTTCTTC.

V usage is TRBV6-5 and J usage is TRBJ2-7; D remains ambiguous. The CDR3 is 14 residues long. With 0 bases removed from V and 6 bases from J, the gap between germline ends came to 12 bases. Germline-derived CDR1 and CDR2 are MNHEY and SVGAGI. The CDR3 region is CASSYSARKSEQYF. The CDR3 region has the DNA TGTGCCAGCAGTTACTCGGCCAGGAAAAGCGAGCAGTACTTC.

A word on this clone: The junction shows a germline mismatch at one end, possibly a read error. This chain connects TRBV27 to TRBJ1-2; TRBD1 matches 7 bases. CDR1 MNHEY and CDR2 SMNVEV come from the germline V gene (reference sequence). There are 16 residues in the CDR3. CDR3 residues: CATSLSGQVLYEGYTF. CDR3 in DNA: TGTGCCACCAGTCTCTCAGGACAGGTCCTTTATGAGGGCTACACCTTC.

V is TRBV10-3 and J is TRBJ2-1; 8 positions agree with TRBD2. CDR3 length: 15 residues. The germline gives CDR1 ENHRY, CDR2 SYGVKD. J gave up 6 bases and V 3 bases, and 7 bases lay outside the gene matches. CDR3 in DNA: TGTGCCATCAGTGACGGGAGGGGAGTAGGCAATGAGCAGTTCTTC. Residues: CAISDGRGVGNEQFF.

The V and J genes are TRBV7-3 and TRBJ2-1, with D unclear. V gave up 3 bases and J gave up 4 bases, with 7 bases separating them. CDR1 is SGHTA and CDR2 is FQGTGA in the germline V gene. There are 13 residues in the CDR3. CDR3 in amino acids: CASSFQRYNEQFF. Written as DNA, the CDR3 is TGTGCCAGCAGCTTCCAAAGGTACAATGAGCAGTTCTTC.

This clone was recorded once. The chain is built from TRBV5-1 and TRBJ2-1, with TRBD1 as a possible D gene (6 bases). The V end lost 2 bases, the J end lost 5 bases, and 14 bases lay between the germline ends. This CDR3 region has 15 residues. CDR1 is SGHRS and CDR2 is YFSETQ in the germline V gene. CDR3 in amino acids: CASSFGRGWHNEQFF. CDR3 bases: TGCGCCAGCAGCTTCGGAAGGGGGTGGCACAATGAGCAGTTCTTC.

The chain recombines TRBV5-1 with TRBJ1-2, with no clear D. CDR1 and CDR2 (germline): SGHRS, YFSETQ. This CDR3 is 12 amino acids long. With 4 bases removed from V and 4 bases from J, the gap between germline ends came to 8 bases. The CDR3 DNA follows: TGCGCCAGCAGCGACCGGACCTATGGCTACACCTTC. Encoded protein: CASSDRTYGYTF.

V gene TRBV4-1 combines with J gene TRBJ2-1; 10 bases line up with TRBD2. Germline CDR1 is MGHRA and CDR2 is YSYEKL. Germline trimming cut 2 bases from V and 4 bases from J; bases unmatched to any gene: 8. This CDR3 spans 17 amino acids. Here the CDR3 reads CASSQLAGVGVYNEQFF. CDR3 DNA: TGCGCCAGCAGCCAACTAGCGGGAGTCGGGGTATACAATGAGCAGTTCTTC.

J is TRBJ2-1 and V is TRBV10-2; 11 bases fit TRBD2. The CDR3 sequence is 15 residues long. With V trimmed by 6 bases and J by 8 bases, 9 bases remained unmatched. From germline, CDR1 is WSHSY and CDR2 SAAADI. The CDR3 is CASRGTSGSFDEQFF. The CDR3 DNA reads TGCGCCAGCAGGGGAACTAGCGGGAGTTTCGATGAGCAGTTCTTC.

The chain recombines TRBV30 with TRBJ2-1; D might be TRBD2 (5 bases). V lost 0 bases and J lost 3, with 9 bases in between. The V gene's germline CDR1 is GTSNPN and CDR2 SVGIG (reference sequence). The length of the CDR3 is 14 residues. The CDR3 coding sequence is TGTGCCTGGAGTGTGAGGGCCAACTACAATGAGCAGTTCTTC. Translation: CAWSVRANYNEQFF. The entire variable domain, with the rest obtained from reference TRBV30 and TRBJ2-1, is as follows: SQTIHQWPATLVQPVGSPLSLECTVEGTSNPNLYWYRQAAGRGLQLLFYSVGIGQISSEVPQNLSASRPQDRQFILSSKKLLLSDSGFYLCAWSVRANYNEQFFGPGTRLTVL.

V gene TRBV9 combines with J gene TRBJ2-7, with 9 bases identical to TRBD1. Germline CDR1 SGDLS, CDR2 YYNGEE. J gave up 7 bases and V 4 bases, and 12 bases lay outside the gene matches. This CDR3 has 15 residues. CDR3 DNA sequence: TGTGCCAGCAGCCTTGGGACAGGGACCCTCTCTGAGCAGTACTTC. Amino acid sequence: CASSLGTGTLSEQYF. The variable domain in full, completed from reference TRBV9 and TRBJ2-7, reads DSGVTQTPKHLITATGQRVTLRCSPRSGDLSVYWYQQSLDQGLQFLIQYYNGEERAKGNILERFSAQQFPDLHSELNLSSLELGDSALYFCASSLGTGTLSEQYFGPGTRLTVT.

This chain joins TRBV15 and TRBJ2-5, with D tentatively TRBD2 (6 bases). Germline V gives CDR1 LNHNV, CDR2 YYDKDF (reference sequence). V shed 8 bases and J shed 5 bases, with 21 bases lying between them. The CDR3 runs to 15 residues. DNA for the CDR3: TGTGCCACCGTAGGTCGTAGCGGAGTGGTGGAGACCCAGTACTTC. Residues: CATVGRSGVVETQYF. The full variable domain, completed using reference TRBV15 and TRBJ2-5, is DAMVIQNPRYQVTQFGKPVTLSCSQTLNHNVMYWYQQKSSQAPKLLFHYYDKDFNNEADTPDNFQSRRPNTSFCFLDIRSPGLGDTAMYLCATVGRSGVVETQYFGPGTRLLVL.

For the CDR3, the DNA is TGTGCCAGCAGCTTCACTAGCGGCCCCTACAATGAGCAGTTCTTC. Translation: CASSFTSGPYNEQFF. V and J are TRBV5-6 and TRBJ2-1; 8 bases are a match to TRBD2. CDR1 is SGHDT, CDR2 YYEEEE, per germline. The CDR3 is 15 amino acids. V gave up 2 bases and J gave up 2 bases; unmatched junction bases: 3. Looking up the rest from reference TRBV5-6 and TRBJ2-1 gives the full variable domain: DAGVTQSPTHLIKTRGQQVTLRCSPKSGHDTVSWYQQALGQGPQFIFQYYEEEERQRGNFPDRFSGHQFPNYSSELNVNALLLGDSALYLCASSFTSGPYNEQFFGPGTRLTVL.

V gene TRBV25-1 combines with J gene TRBJ2-1; D is perhaps TRBD2 (5 bases). Germline values: CDR1 MGHDK, CDR2 SYGVNS. CDR3 length: 16 amino acids. V was clipped by 3 bases and J by 5 bases, with 17 bases between them. CDR3 amino acids: CASSEPNSGFNNEQFF. The DNA for the CDR3 is TGTGCCAGCAGTGAGCCGAATTCGGGGTTTAACAATGAGCAGTTCTTC.

This chain connects TRBV5-1 to TRBJ2-1, with TRBD2 matching over 10 bases. The trim removed 2 bases at V and 5 bases at J, leaving 4 bases unmatched. The CDR3 sequence is 15 residues long. From germline, CDR1 is SGHRS and CDR2 YFSETQ. Here the CDR3 reads CASSFGLAEDNEQFF. CDR3 DNA: TGCGCCAGCAGCTTCGGACTAGCGGAGGACAATGAGCAGTTCTTC.

The rearrangement links TRBV29-1 to TRBJ2-7; D remains unclear. This CDR3 contains 13 residues. CDR1 and CDR2 (germline): SQVTM, ANQGSEA. V lost 4 bases, J lost 0 bases, and 10 bases lay in between. The CDR3 region is CSVVSENSYEQYF. CDR3 in DNA: TGCAGCGTTGTATCAGAGAACTCCTACGAGCAGTACTTC.

The chain joins TRBV5-1 to TRBJ1-1, with unresolved D. Trimming took 4 bases from V and 2 from J, leaving 12 bases between them. Germline-derived CDR1 and CDR2 are SGHRS and YFSETQ. The CDR3 length is 14 residues. The DNA of the CDR3 is TGCGCCAGCAGCACGGACGGCCGCAACACTGAAGCTTTCTTT. It yields the protein CASSTDGRNTEAFF.

The chain is built from TRBV5-1 and TRBJ1-5; 9 nucleotides line up with TRBD1. Trimming took 0 bases from V and 1 from J; bases not matched to a gene: 8. The CDR3 runs 18 residues. Germline V CDR1 and CDR2: SGHRS, YFSETQ. The CDR3 spells CASSLAPSGTGSNQPQHF. The CDR3 nucleotides read TGCGCCAGCAGCTTGGCGCCGTCCGGGACAGGGAGCAATCAGCCCCAGCATTTT.

The chain couples TRBV10-1 to TRBJ2-1; 11 bases align to TRBD2. Germline assignment: CDR1 WNHNN and CDR2 SYGVQD (reference sequence). The CDR3 runs to 16 residues. The V segment lost 0 bases and the J segment 6 bases; nucleotides outside the gene matches: 4. The CDR3: CASSESTGTSGNEQFF. The CDR3 coding sequence is TGCGCCAGCAGTGAGTCGACTGGGACTAGCGGCAATGAGCAGTTCTTC.

CDR3 sequence reads: CASSEPPGAFF. DNA for the CDR3: TGCGCCAGCAGCGAGCCACCGGGGGCTTTCTTT. V gene TRBV5-1 combines with J gene TRBJ1-1, with no clear D. Germline values: CDR1 SGHRS, CDR2 YFSETQ. This CDR3 has 11 residues. V shed 4 bases and J shed 11 bases, with 12 bases lying between them.

The CDR3 DNA sequence: TGTGCCAGCAGTTACGTCGGGAGTAACACCGGGGAGCTGTTTTTT. Encoded protein: CASSYVGSNTGELFF. This sequence joins TRBV6-5 and TRBJ2-2; the D gene is possibly TRBD2 (6 bases). The V end lost 2 bases, the J end lost 2 bases, and 9 bases lay between the germline ends. The CDR3 sequence is 15 residues long. CDR1 is MNHEY and CDR2 is SVGAGI in the germline V gene.

Comments on this clone: Other DNA sequences in this sample translate to the same CDR3. V and J are TRBV9 and TRBJ2-2, with 9 nucleotides matching TRBD2. Germline values: CDR1 SGDLS, CDR2 YYNGEE. The junction had 0 bases not matched to a gene; V was cut back by 5 bases and J by 1 base. The CDR3 contains 14 residues. CDR3 protein: CASRTSGNTGELFF. CDR3 in DNA: TGTGCCAGCAGGACTAGCGGGAACACCGGGGAGCTGTTTTTT.

The rearrangement uses TRBV5-1 and TRBJ1-4, with a weak D call TRBD1 (6 bases). Germline V gene data show CDR1 as SGHRS and CDR2 as YFSETQ. This CDR3 is 20 amino acids long. Trimming shortened V by 1 base and J by 5 bases, and 27 bases separated the two germline ends. The CDR3 spells CASSLRIGGVSRSVNEKLFF. CDR3 DNA sequence: TGCGCCAGCAGCTTGCGTATAGGGGGTGTTTCTCGGTCTGTGAATGAAAAACTGTTTTTT. The whole variable domain, remainder taken from reference TRBV5-1 and TRBJ1-4, is KAGVTQTPRYLIKTRGQQVTLSCSPISGHRSVSWYQQTPGQGLQFLFEYFSETQRNKGNFPGRFSGRQFSNSRSEMNVSTLELGDSALYLCASSLRIGGVSRSVNEKLFFGSGTQLSVL.

The chain carries TRBV25-1 and TRBJ2-3; D is possibly TRBD1 or TRBD2 (5 bases each). Deletions cut 1 base from V and 1 base from J, with 18 bases between. This CDR3 contains 18 residues. CDR1 and CDR2 (germline): MGHDK, SYGVNS. Here the CDR3 reads CASSESLTGRGGTDTQYF. The CDR3 region has the DNA TGTGCCAGCAGTGAATCTCTTACAGGCAGAGGGGGCACAGATACGCAGTATTTT.